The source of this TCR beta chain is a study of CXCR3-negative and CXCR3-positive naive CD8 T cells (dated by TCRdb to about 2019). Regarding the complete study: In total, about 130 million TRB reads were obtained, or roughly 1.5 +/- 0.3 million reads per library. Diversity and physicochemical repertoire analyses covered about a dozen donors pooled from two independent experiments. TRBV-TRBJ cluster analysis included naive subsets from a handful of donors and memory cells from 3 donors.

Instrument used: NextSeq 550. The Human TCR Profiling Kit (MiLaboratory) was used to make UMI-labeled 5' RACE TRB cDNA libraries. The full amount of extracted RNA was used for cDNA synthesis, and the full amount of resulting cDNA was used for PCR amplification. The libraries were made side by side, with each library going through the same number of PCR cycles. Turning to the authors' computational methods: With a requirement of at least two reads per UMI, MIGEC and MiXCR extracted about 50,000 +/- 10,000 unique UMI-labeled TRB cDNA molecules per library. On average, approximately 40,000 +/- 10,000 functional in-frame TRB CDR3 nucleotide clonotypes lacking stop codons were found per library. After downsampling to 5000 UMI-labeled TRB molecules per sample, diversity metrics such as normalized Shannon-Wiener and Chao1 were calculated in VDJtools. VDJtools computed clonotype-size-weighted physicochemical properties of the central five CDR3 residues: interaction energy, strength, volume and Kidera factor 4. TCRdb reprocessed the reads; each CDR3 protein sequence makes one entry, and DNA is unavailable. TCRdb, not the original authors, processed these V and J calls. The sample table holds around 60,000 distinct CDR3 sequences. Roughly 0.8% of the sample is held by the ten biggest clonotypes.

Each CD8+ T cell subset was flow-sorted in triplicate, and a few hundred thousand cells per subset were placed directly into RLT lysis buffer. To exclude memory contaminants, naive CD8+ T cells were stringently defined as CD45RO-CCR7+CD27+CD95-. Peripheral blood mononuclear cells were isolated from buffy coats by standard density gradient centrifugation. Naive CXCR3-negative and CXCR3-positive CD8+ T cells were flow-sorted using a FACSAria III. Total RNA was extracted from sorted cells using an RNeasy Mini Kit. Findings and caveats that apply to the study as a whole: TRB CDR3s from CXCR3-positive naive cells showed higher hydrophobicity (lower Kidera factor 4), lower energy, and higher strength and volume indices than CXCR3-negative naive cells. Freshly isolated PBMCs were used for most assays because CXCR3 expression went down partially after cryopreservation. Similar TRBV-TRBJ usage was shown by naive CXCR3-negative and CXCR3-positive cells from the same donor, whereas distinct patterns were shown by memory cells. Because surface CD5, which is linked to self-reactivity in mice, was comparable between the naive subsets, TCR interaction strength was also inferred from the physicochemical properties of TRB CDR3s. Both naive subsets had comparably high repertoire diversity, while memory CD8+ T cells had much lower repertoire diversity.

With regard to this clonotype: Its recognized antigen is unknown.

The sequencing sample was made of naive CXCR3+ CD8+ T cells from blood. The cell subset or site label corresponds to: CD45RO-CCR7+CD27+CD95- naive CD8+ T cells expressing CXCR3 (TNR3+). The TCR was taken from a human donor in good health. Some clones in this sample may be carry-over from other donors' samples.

The CDR3 protein: CASSFPRDNEQFF. The chain is made from TRBV28 and TRBJ2-1; the D call from TCRdb, TRBD1, cannot be confirmed without DNA. The CDR3, from cysteine to phenylalanine, totals 13 residues. The entry carries no DNA sequence. CDR1 is given as MDHEN and CDR2 as SYDVKM, both from the germline V gene.